This passage covers 24 T cell receptor beta chains from one sample sequenced in a study of T cell changes during pregnancy in multiple sclerosis. Sequencing was performed with immunoSEQ multiplex PCR; in TCRdb, only in-frame clones are kept and a portion is missing. The sample records about 45,000 clones, 85% to 90% being singletons. Source: CD4+ T cells from peripheral blood mononuclear cells, taken in the first trimester of pregnancy. These receptors came from a female donor with multiple sclerosis, enrolled in a pregnancy study.

This chain connects TRBV10-3 to TRBJ2-3, with 8 positions matching TRBD1. Trimming took 6 bases from V and 1 from J; bases not matched to a gene: 9. Germline lookup yields CDR1 ENHRY and CDR2 SYGVKD. The CDR3 runs to 16 residues. CDR3 protein: CAIRDGQGPGTDTQYF. CDR3 bases: TGTGCCATCAGGGACGGACAGGGTCCTGGCACAGATACGCAGTATTTT.

The J gene is TRBJ2-3, the V gene TRBV19, with TRBD1 matching 8 bases. V lost 10 bases and J lost 0; bases outside the gene matches: 9. The germline gives CDR1 LNHDA, CDR2 SQIVND (reference sequence). The CDR3 has 15 amino acids. In DNA form, the CDR3 reads TGTGCCACCTCAGACAGGGGATCTAGCACAGATACGCAGTATTTT. Its protein product is CATSDRGSSTDTQYF.

The chain links TRBV5-4 to TRBJ2-7; TRBD1 aligns across 8 bases. This CDR3 has 13 residues. J gave up 3 bases and V 2 bases, and 1 base lay outside the gene matches. Germline CDR1 is SGHNT and CDR2 is YYREEE (reference sequence). CDR3 in amino acids: CASSLDRGYEQYF. The CDR3 bases are TGTGCCAGCAGCTTAGACAGGGGCTACGAGCAGTACTTC.

This rearrangement joins TRBV27 to TRBJ2-3; TRBD2 agrees at 12 bases. The germline CDR1 and CDR2 sequences are MNHEY and SMNVEV (reference sequence). The CDR3 consists of 15 residues. V lost 6 bases, J lost 5 bases, and 6 bases stayed unmatched. The CDR3: CASSLAGGLRDTQYF. CDR3 DNA sequence: TGTGCCAGCAGCCTAGCGGGAGGGTTGAGAGATACGCAGTATTTT.

V is TRBV4-1 and J is TRBJ2-6; D is undetermined. CDR1 and CDR2 from the germline V gene are MGHRA and YSYEKL. The CDR3 consists of 17 residues. Trimming left V 3 bases short and J 1 base short, with 13 bases between. DNA for the CDR3: TGCGCCAGCAGCCACCACACTGGCGGATCTGGGGCCAACGTCCTGACTTTC. Translation gives CASSHHTGGSGANVLTF.

This clone was observed a single time. The chain recombines TRBV30 with TRBJ1-2; D remains unclear. In germline, CDR1 is GTSNPN, CDR2 SVGIG (reference sequence). This CDR3 spans 10 amino acids. The ends were cut back, 3 bases at V and 10 bases at J, with 9 bases in the middle. For the CDR3, the DNA is TGTGCCTGGAGCGGGTCAACCTACACCTTC. This gives the protein CAWSGSTYTF.

This chain connects TRBV6-4 to TRBJ2-1; the match to TRBD2 covers 13 bases. The V segment lost 6 bases and the J segment 7 bases; nucleotides outside the gene matches: 6. This CDR3 contains 15 residues. The germline gives CDR1 MRHNA, CDR2 SNTAGT. The CDR3 reads CASSRLAGGRNEQFF. Written as DNA, the CDR3 is TGTGCCAGCAGCCGACTAGCGGGAGGTCGTAATGAGCAGTTCTTC.

The genes are TRBV7-2 and TRBJ2-7; D might be TRBD2 (5 bases). Trimming removed 5 bases from V and 0 bases from J, with 8 bases in between. CDR1 SGHTA and CDR2 FQGNSA come from the germline V gene. The CDR3 loop spans 13 amino acids. CDR3 coding DNA: TGTGCCAGCAGCATAGGACTCTCCTACGAGCAGTACTTC. Amino acid sequence: CASSIGLSYEQYF.

The chain carries TRBV29-1 and TRBJ2-7, with TRBD2 identical over 10 bases. The CDR3 extends over 13 amino acids. V shed 5 bases and J 2 bases; nucleotides not matched to a gene: 3. Germline CDR1 SQVTM, CDR2 ANQGSEA. CDR3 sequence: CSVSSGGPYEQYF. CDR3 DNA sequence: TGCAGCGTTTCTAGCGGGGGACCCTACGAGCAGTACTTC.

The rearrangement links TRBV30 to TRBJ2-3, with D perhaps TRBD1 (12 bases). The length of the CDR3 is 23 residues. In germline, CDR1 is GTSNPN, CDR2 SVGIG (reference sequence). V was pared by 0 bases and J by 2 bases, with 36 bases between. CDR3 sequence: CAWSVRGTGGWIAGGPTTDTQYF. The CDR3 DNA follows: TGTGCCTGGAGTGTACGGGGGACAGGGGGCTGGATAGCGGGAGGGCCAACCACAGATACGCAGTATTTT.

V usage is TRBV5-6 and J usage is TRBJ2-2, with D tentatively TRBD2 (6 bases). CDR3 length: 17 amino acids. Trimming removed 0 bases from V and 6 bases from J, with 18 bases in between. Germline assignment: CDR1 SGHDT and CDR2 YYEEEE. The CDR3 here is CASSLARAGPGAGELFF. CDR3 nucleotide sequence: TGTGCCAGCAGCTTGGCCCGGGCGGGACCGGGAGCCGGGGAGCTGTTTTTT.

This clone was seen a single time. This chain uses TRBV19 with TRBJ1-1; tentative D call: TRBD1 (5 bases). The CDR3 sequence is 13 residues long. CDR1 is LNHDA, CDR2 SQIVND, per germline (reference sequence). V gave up 6 bases and J gave up 3 bases, with 11 bases separating them. The CDR3 loop is CASSEGRDTEAFF. CDR3 sequence (DNA): TGTGCCAGTAGCGAGGGGAGGGACACTGAAGCTTTCTTT.

This clone was found once. The chain has TRBV5-1 and TRBJ2-3; possible D gene TRBD2, 7 bases. The CDR3 consists of 15 residues. The V and J ends lost 0 bases and 6 bases respectively, with 14 bases between them. The germline V gene has CDR1 SGHRS and CDR2 YFSETQ. CDR3 in DNA: TGCGCCAGCAGCTTGGAATTTTCGGGGGGCGATACGCAGTATTTT. Translated, it gives CASSLEFSGGDTQYF.

The chain recombines TRBV5-1 with TRBJ2-4, with 7 bases matching TRBD2. In germline, CDR1 is SGHRS, CDR2 YFSETQ. V dropped 5 bases and J dropped 4; count of bases not matched to a gene: 21. The CDR3 extends over 19 amino acids. CDR3 residues: CASRPDPRGASGGKNIQYF. The CDR3 nucleotides are TGCGCCAGCAGACCTGACCCAAGGGGCGCTAGCGGTGGTAAAAACATTCAGTACTTC.

This chain joins TRBV6-5 and TRBJ1-2; D perhaps matches TRBD1 (6 bases). This CDR3 region has 14 residues. Germline CDR1 MNHEY, CDR2 SVGAGI. Trimming pared 2 bases from V and 4 bases from J, leaving 11 bases between. The DNA of the CDR3 is TGTGCCAGCAGTTACGCAGGGGCAGGCTATGGCTACACCTTC. Protein: CASSYAGAGYGYTF.

In its sample, this clone was seen once. This rearrangement joins TRBV7-2 to TRBJ2-6; a weak D match, TRBD1 (6 bases). Germline CDR1 is SGHTA and CDR2 is FQGNSA. Trimming took 5 bases from V and 2 from J, leaving 10 bases between them. This CDR3 comprises 15 residues. Here the CDR3 reads CASSRGGTGANVLTF. In DNA, the CDR3 is TGTGCCAGCAGCCGTGGGGGCACTGGGGCCAACGTCCTGACTTTC.

The V and J genes are TRBV30 and TRBJ2-1, with D perhaps matching TRBD2 (6 bases). This CDR3 is 15 amino acids long. Germline V gene data show CDR1 as GTSNPN and CDR2 as SVGIG (reference sequence). V lost 4 bases and J lost 8, with 21 bases in between. In nucleotides, the CDR3 is TGTGCCTGGACCGACCCGGAGGGAAGGAAGCATGAGCAGTTCTTC. Amino acids: CAWTDPEGRKHEQFF. Looking up the rest from reference TRBV30 and TRBJ2-1 gives the full variable domain: SQTIHQWPATLVQPVGSPLSLECTVEGTSNPNLYWYRQAAGRGLQLLFYSVGIGQISSEVPQNLSASRPQDRQFILSSKKLLLSDSGFYLCAWTDPEGRKHEQFFGPGTRLTVL.

CDR3 in DNA: TGTGCCAGCAGCTCCGACAGCTCTGGGGTCTATGGCTACACCTTC. Translated, it gives CASSSDSSGVYGYTF. This sequence joins TRBV5-6 and TRBJ1-2; possibly TRBD1 for D (5 bases). V was shortened by 3 bases and J by 4 bases, with 16 bases between the two germline ends. Germline CDR1 reads SGHDT; CDR2 reads YYEEEE. This CDR3 has 15 residues.

This clone was seen just once. The V call is TRBV11-2, the J call TRBJ1-2, with 10 bases lining up with TRBD1. Per germline, CDR1 SGHAT and CDR2 FQNNGV. The CDR3 length is 14 residues. The V and J ends lost 6 bases and 2 bases, in that order; junction bases with no gene match: 3. CDR3 amino acids: CASRPGQGNYGYTF. The CDR3 region has the DNA TGTGCCAGCAGACCGGGACAGGGGAACTATGGCTACACCTTC.

In its sample, this clone was seen once. This chain links TRBV7-9 with TRBJ2-1; TRBD2 aligns across 7 bases. V lost 4 bases to trimming and J lost 0 bases; unmatched junction nucleotides: 6. Per the germline V gene, CDR1 is SEHNR and CDR2 is FQNEAQ (reference sequence). The CDR3 consists of 16 residues. The CDR3 region has the DNA TGTGCCAGCAGCTACGTCCGCGGGAGCTCCTACAATGAGCAGTTCTTC. As protein: CASSYVRGSSYNEQFF.

The genes are TRBV19 and TRBJ2-4; D not certain. The V end was cut by 7 bases, the J end by 8 bases, with 15 bases between. CDR1 is LNHDA, CDR2 SQIVND, per germline (reference sequence). The CDR3 length is 13 residues. DNA for the CDR3: TGTGCCAGTAACCAAGCCTCGTCGCACATTCAGTACTTC. Its protein product is CASNQASSHIQYF. Looking up the rest from reference TRBV19 and TRBJ2-4 gives the full variable domain: DGGITQSPKYLFRKEGQNVTLSCEQNLNHDAMYWYRQDPGQGLRLIYYSQIVNDFQKGDIAEGYSVSREKKESFPLTVTSAQKNPTAFYLCASNQASSHIQYFGAGTRLSVL.

The gene calls are TRBV2 and TRBJ1-4; TRBD1 matches 9 bases. The V gene's germline CDR1 is SNHLY and CDR2 FYNNEI. The CDR3 has 14 residues. The V segment lost 7 bases and the J segment 7 bases; nucleotides outside the gene matches: 7. The CDR3 loop is CASTLGTGSEKLFF. CDR3 sequence (DNA): TGTGCCAGCACCCTCGGGACAGGGAGTGAAAAACTGTTTTTT.

This chain links TRBV7-9 with TRBJ1-4; 9 positions agree with TRBD1. Germline trimming cut 2 bases from V and 6 bases from J; bases unmatched to any gene: 7. CDR1 SEHNR and CDR2 FQNEAQ come from the germline V gene (reference sequence). This CDR3 comprises 16 residues. The CDR3 DNA sequence: TGTGCCAGCAGCTTAAAAGGGGGGACAGGGTATGAAAAACTGTTTTTT. This encodes CASSLKGGTGYEKLFF.

This chain links TRBV6-1 with TRBJ2-7; TRBD2 matches 10 bases. Germline lookup yields CDR1 MNHNS and CDR2 SASEGT. This CDR3 spans 15 amino acids. V lost 2 bases and J lost 6; bases outside the gene matches: 7. The CDR3: CASSELLAGAREQYF. CDR3 sequence (DNA): TGTGCCAGCAGTGAATTGCTAGCGGGAGCTCGCGAGCAGTACTTC.